This TCR beta chain came from a study of T cell repertoires in cytomegalovirus infection. Turning to the study itself: Matching HLA type and CMV infection were both indicated by public TCR beta signatures. Study results and caveats: The study identified carriers of CMV plus the relevant HLA from cumulative public TCR beta family frequency.

Via MiXCR, TCRdb re-called the reads, giving one row per CDR3 protein. Found here are around 750,000 distinct CDR3 sequences, approximately 30% of them singletons; the top ten hold about an eighth. This clonotype was counted a few times. The antigen is unknown. The receptor was derived from a human donor in good health (CMV status not recorded). Some clones in this sample may be carry-over from other donors' samples. The sequences come from cultured CD8+ T cells from PBMCs, collected from culture after CMV antigen stimulation.

The CDR3 loop reads CASHPGGRSTDTQYF. CDR3 in DNA: TGCGCCAGCCATCCAGGGGGTCGTAGTACAGATACGCAGTATTTT. The chain couples TRBV5-1 to TRBJ2-3; 7 bases agree with TRBD1. CDR1 SGHRS and CDR2 YFSETQ come from the germline V gene. This CDR3 is built from 15 residues. V was pared by 7 bases and J by 3 bases, with 11 bases of the junction left unmatched.